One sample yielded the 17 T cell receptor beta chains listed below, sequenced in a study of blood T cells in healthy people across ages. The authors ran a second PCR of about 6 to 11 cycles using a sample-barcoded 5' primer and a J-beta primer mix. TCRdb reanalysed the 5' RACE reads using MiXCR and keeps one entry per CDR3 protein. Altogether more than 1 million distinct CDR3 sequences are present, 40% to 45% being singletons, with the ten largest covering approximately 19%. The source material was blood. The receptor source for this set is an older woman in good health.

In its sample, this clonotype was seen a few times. CDR3 bases: TGTGCCAGCAGCCGGACTAGCGGGGTTGGGGCGGAGCAGTTCTTC. Translating it yields CASSRTSGVGAEQFF. V is TRBV14 and J is TRBJ2-1; the match to TRBD2 covers 12 bases. V was clipped by 4 bases and J by 10 bases; unmatched bases: 8. The CDR3 has 15 residues. Germline assignment: CDR1 SGHDN and CDR2 FVKESK.

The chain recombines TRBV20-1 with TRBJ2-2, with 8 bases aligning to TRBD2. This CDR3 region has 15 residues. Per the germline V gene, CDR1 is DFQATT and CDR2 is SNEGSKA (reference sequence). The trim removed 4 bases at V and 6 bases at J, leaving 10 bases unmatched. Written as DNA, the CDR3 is TGCAGTGCTAATCCCAGCGGGAGTGGCTCCGGGGAGCTGTTTTTT. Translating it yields CSANPSGSGSGELFF.

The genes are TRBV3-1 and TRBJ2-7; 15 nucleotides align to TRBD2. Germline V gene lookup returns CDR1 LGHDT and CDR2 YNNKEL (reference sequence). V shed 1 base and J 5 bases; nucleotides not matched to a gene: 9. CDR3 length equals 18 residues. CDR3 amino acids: CASSQGTSGRAGFNEQYF. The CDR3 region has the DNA TGTGCCAGCAGCCAAGGGACTAGCGGGAGGGCCGGTTTCAACGAGCAGTACTTC.

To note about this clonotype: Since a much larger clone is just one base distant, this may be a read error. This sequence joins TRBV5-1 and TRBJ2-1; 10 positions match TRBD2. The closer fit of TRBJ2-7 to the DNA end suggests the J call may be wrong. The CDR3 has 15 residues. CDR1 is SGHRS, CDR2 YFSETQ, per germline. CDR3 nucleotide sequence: TGCGCCAGCACCCCTAGCGGGAGCTCCTACAATGAGCAGTACTTC. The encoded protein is CASTPSGSSYNEQYF.

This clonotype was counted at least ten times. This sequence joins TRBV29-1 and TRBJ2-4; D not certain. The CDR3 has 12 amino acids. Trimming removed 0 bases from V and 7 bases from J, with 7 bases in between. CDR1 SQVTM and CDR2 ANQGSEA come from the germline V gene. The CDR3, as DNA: TGCAGCGTTGAAGACCTGCTTAACATTCAGTACTTC. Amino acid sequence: CSVEDLLNIQYF.

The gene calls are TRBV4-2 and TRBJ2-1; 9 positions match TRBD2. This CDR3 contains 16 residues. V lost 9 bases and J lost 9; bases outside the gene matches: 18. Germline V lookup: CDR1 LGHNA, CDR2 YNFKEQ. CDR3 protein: CASGQQGGGAFGEQFF. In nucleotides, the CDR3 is TGTGCCAGTGGGCAACAGGGCGGGGGGGCTTTTGGTGAGCAGTTCTTC.

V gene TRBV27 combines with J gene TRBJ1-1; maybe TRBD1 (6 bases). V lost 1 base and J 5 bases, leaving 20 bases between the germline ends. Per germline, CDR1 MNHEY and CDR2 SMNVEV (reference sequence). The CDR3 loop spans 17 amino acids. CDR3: CASSLWGAPGGGTEAFF. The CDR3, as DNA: TGTGCCAGCAGTTTATGGGGGGCGCCCGGGGGAGGGACTGAAGCTTTCTTT.

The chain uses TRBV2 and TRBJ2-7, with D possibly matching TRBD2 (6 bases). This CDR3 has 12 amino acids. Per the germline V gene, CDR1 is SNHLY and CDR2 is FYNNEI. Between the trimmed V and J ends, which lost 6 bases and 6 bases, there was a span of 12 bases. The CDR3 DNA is TGTGCCAGCAGGGCGGGATGGATCGAGCAGTACTTC. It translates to CASRAGWIEQYF.

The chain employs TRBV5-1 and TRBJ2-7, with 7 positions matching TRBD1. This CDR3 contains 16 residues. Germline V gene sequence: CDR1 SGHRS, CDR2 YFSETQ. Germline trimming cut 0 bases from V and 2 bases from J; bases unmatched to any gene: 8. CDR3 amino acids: CASSLAGTVPAYEQYF. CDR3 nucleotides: TGCGCCAGCAGCTTGGCAGGGACAGTCCCGGCCTACGAGCAGTACTTC.

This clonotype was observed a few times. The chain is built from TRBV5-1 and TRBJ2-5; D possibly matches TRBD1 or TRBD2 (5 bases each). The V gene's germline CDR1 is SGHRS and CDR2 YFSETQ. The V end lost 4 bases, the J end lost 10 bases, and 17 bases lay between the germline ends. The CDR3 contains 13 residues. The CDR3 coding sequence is TGCGCCAGCAGCCTTGGAAGGGACGGGGACCAGTACTTC. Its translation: CASSLGRDGDQYF.

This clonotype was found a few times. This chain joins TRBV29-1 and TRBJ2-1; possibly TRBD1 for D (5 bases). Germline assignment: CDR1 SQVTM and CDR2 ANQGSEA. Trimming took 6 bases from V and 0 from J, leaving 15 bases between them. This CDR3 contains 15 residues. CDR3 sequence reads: CSVDSFLSSYNEQFF. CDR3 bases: TGCAGCGTAGACAGCTTTTTGAGCTCCTACAATGAGCAGTTCTTC.

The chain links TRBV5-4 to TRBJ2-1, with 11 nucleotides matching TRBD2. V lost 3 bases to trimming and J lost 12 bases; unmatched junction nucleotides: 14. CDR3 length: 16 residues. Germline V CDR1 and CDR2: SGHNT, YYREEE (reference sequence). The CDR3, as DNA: TGTGCCAGCAGCTATGGGGGTAGCGGGAGGGCCCCGCCGCAGTTCTTC. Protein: CASSYGGSGRAPPQFF.

CDR3 nucleotide sequence: TGTGCCGGGACCTCGGGTGCCTACGAGCAGTACTTC. Translated, it gives CAGTSGAYEQYF. The chain recombines TRBV30 with TRBJ2-7, with D possibly being TRBD1 or TRBD2 (5 bases each). The CDR3 is 12 amino acids. V lost 8 bases and J 2 bases, leaving 13 bases between the germline ends. Germline-derived CDR1 and CDR2 are GTSNPN and SVGIG (reference sequence). The full variable domain, with the rest looked up from reference TRBV30 and TRBJ2-7, is SQTIHQWPATLVQPVGSPLSLECTVEGTSNPNLYWYRQAAGRGLQLLFYSVGIGQISSEVPQNLSASRPQDRQFILSSKKLLLSDSGFYLCAGTSGAYEQYFGPGTRLTVT.

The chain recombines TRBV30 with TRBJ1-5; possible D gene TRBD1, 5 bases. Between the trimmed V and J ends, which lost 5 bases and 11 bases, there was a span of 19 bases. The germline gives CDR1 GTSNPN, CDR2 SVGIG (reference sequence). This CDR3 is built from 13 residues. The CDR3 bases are TGTGCCTGGGGTCGGGACGGCGAGTTGTCCCAGCATTTT. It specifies CAWGRDGELSQHF.

The CDR3 sequence: CASSLASGTGGNIQYF. The CDR3 coding sequence is TGTGCCAGCAGCTTAGCGTCCGGGACAGGGGGGAACATTCAGTACTTC. This chain uses TRBV11-2 with TRBJ2-4; 11 nucleotides align to TRBD1. The germline V gene encodes CDR1 SGHAT and CDR2 FQNNGV. This CDR3 comprises 16 residues. Trimming at V came to 1 base and at J to 7 bases, leaving 6 bases not matched to a gene.

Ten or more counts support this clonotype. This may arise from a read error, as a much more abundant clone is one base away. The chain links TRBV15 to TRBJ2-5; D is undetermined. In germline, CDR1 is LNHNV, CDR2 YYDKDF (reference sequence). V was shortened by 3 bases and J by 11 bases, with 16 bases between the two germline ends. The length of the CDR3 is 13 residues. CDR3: CATSRLLWNEQYF. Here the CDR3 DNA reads TGTGCCACCAGCAGGTTATTATGGAATGAGCAGTACTTC.

The CDR3 bases are TGTGCCAGCAGTTTTTTAGTCGGAGGGCCCGGCAATGAGCAGTTCTTC. As protein: CASSFLVGGPGNEQFF. The chain has TRBV12-3 or TRBV12-4 and TRBJ2-1, with D tentatively TRBD2 (6 bases). Trimming removed 3 bases at V and 6 bases at J, with 18 bases between. This CDR3 is built from 16 residues.